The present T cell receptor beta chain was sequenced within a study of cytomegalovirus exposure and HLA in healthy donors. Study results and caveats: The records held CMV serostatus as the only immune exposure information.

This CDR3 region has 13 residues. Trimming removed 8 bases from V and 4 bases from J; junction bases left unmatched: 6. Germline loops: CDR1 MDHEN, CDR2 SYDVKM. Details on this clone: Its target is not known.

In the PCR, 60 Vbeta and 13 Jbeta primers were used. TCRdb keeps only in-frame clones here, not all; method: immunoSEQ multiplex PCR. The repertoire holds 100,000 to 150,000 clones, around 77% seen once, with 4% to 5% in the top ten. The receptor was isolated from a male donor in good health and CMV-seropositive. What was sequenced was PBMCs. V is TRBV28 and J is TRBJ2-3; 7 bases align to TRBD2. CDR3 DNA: TGTGCCAGCCTACTCAGCGGGGCAGATACGCAGTATTTT. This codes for CASLLSGADTQYF.